The source of this TCR beta chain is a study of blood T cell repertoires in COVID-19. The protocol was immunoSEQ multiplex PCR, while the TCRdb copy is restricted to in-frame clones and leaves out a portion. The sample includes about 120,000 clones, roughly 89% of them seen just once. There are 19 residues in the CDR3. V lost 2 bases to trimming and J lost 10 bases; unmatched junction nucleotides: 18. Germline V gives CDR1 MRHNA, CDR2 SNTAGT. This clone was picked up one time. The specimen was peripheral blood. The TCR was taken from a human donor with acute or convalescent COVID-19. The donor label of this sample is uncertain. The chain uses TRBV6-4 and TRBJ1-6; TRBD1 agrees at 9 bases. CDR3 loop: CASSDSDRGRWGRWSPLHF. CDR3 DNA sequence: TGTGCCAGCAGTGACAGCGACAGGGGGAGGTGGGGTCGATGGTCACCCCTCCACTTT.